Presented here are 20 T cell receptor beta chains from one specimen sequenced in a study of T cell changes during pregnancy in multiple sclerosis. Only in-frame clones appear in the TCRdb table, and some are missing; sequencing was by immunoSEQ multiplex PCR. The data contain around 30,000 clones, around 90% of them singletons. The sample in question was CD8+ T cells from peripheral blood mononuclear cells, obtained before pregnancy. Source of these receptors: a female donor with multiple sclerosis, enrolled in a pregnancy study.

This clone was counted a few times. The rearrangement joins TRBV7-8 to TRBJ1-1; tentatively, D is TRBD1 (6 bases). This CDR3 is 17 amino acids long. The V and J ends lost 1 base and 1 base respectively, with 16 bases between them. CDR1 is SGHVS and CDR2 is FQNEAQ in the germline V gene. The CDR3 protein is CASSLGGGVGTNTEAFF. The CDR3 nucleotides are TGTGCCAGCAGCTTAGGCGGGGGCGTTGGAACGAACACTGAAGCTTTCTTT. Variable domain in full (rest from reference TRBV7-8 and TRBJ1-1): GAGVSQSPRYKVAKRGQDVALRCDPISGHVSLFWYQQALGQGPEFLTYFQNEAQLDKSGLPSDRFFAERPEGSVSTLKIQRTQQEDSAVYLCASSLGGGVGTNTEAFFGQGTRLTVV.

The CDR3 sequence is CASSAPLEESSYEQYF. The CDR3 bases are TGTGCCAGCAGTGCGCCGTTGGAGGAAAGCTCCTACGAGCAGTACTTC. The gene calls are TRBV28 and TRBJ2-7; tentative D call: TRBD2 (5 bases). The ends were cut back, 5 bases at V and 0 bases at J, with 17 bases in the middle. CDR3 length: 16 amino acids. CDR1 is MDHEN and CDR2 is SYDVKM in the germline V gene.

This rearrangement joins TRBV13 to TRBJ1-1; 7 bases agree with TRBD1. This CDR3 comprises 15 residues. Germline CDR1 is PRHDT and CDR2 is FYEKMQ (reference sequence). The trim removed 5 bases at V and 2 bases at J, leaving 8 bases unmatched. The CDR3 DNA reads TGTGCCAGCAGCCCAATTGGGGACAGCAACACTGAAGCTTTCTTT. It specifies CASSPIGDSNTEAFF.

The gene calls are TRBV19 and TRBJ1-1; 7 bases are shared with TRBD1. This CDR3 is built from 15 residues. V gave up 8 bases and J gave up 5 bases; unmatched junction bases: 14. The germline V gene encodes CDR1 LNHDA and CDR2 SQIVND (reference sequence). CDR3 in amino acids: CASARFLQGRTEAFF. The CDR3 nucleotides read TGTGCCAGTGCTCGATTTCTACAGGGGCGGACTGAAGCTTTCTTT. Full variable domain (outside the CDR3, taken from reference TRBV19 and TRBJ1-1): DGGITQSPKYLFRKEGQNVTLSCEQNLNHDAMYWYRQDPGQGLRLIYYSQIVNDFQKGDIAEGYSVSREKKESFPLTVTSAQKNPTAFYLCASARFLQGRTEAFFGQGTRLTVV.

The chain recombines TRBV4-3 with TRBJ2-3; 7 positions agree with TRBD2. J gave up 0 bases and V 0 bases, and 6 bases lay outside the gene matches. Germline V gene data show CDR1 as LGHNA and CDR2 as YSLEER. This CDR3 spans 17 amino acids. The CDR3 here is CASSQDGAGTSTDTQYF. The CDR3 nucleotides are TGCGCCAGCAGCCAAGATGGAGCGGGGACTAGCACAGATACGCAGTATTTT.

This clone was recorded a few times. This CDR3 reads CASTADRAAHEQYF. CDR3 DNA sequence: TGTGCCAGCACTGCCGACAGGGCGGCCCACGAGCAGTACTTC. The rearrangement joins TRBV13 to TRBJ2-7; TRBD1 aligns across 7 bases. CDR3 size: 14 residues. Looked up from germline, CDR1 is PRHDT and CDR2 is FYEKMQ (reference sequence). V was pared by 7 bases and J by 5 bases, with 11 bases of the junction left unmatched.

Remarks on this clone: The junction departs from the called germline gene at one end, perhaps through a read error. This chain connects TRBV2 to TRBJ1-2; D unresolved. The CDR3 is made up of 11 amino acids. Germline V gives CDR1 SNHLY, CDR2 FYNNEI. This CDR3 reads CASRGAGVTYF. The CDR3 DNA reads TGTGCCAGCAGGGGTGCGGGAGTAACCTACTTC.

The chain is built from TRBV5-1 and TRBJ2-1, with 9 bases fitting TRBD2. J was trimmed by 7 bases and V by 1 base; bases with no gene match: 6. The CDR3 is 15 amino acids. Germline V gene lookup returns CDR1 SGHRS and CDR2 YFSETQ. The CDR3 is CASSLKAGGLNEQFF. The CDR3 DNA follows: TGCGCCAGCAGCTTGAAGGCGGGGGGGCTAAATGAGCAGTTCTTC.

The V and J genes are TRBV28 and TRBJ2-2; possibly TRBD1 for D (6 bases). This CDR3 is built from 16 residues. Germline loops: CDR1 MDHEN, CDR2 SYDVKM. Deletions cut 6 bases from V and 3 bases from J, with 17 bases between. The CDR3 region has the DNA TGTGCCAGCAGACCTACTAGGGACACCTACACCGGGGAGCTGTTTTTT. Its translation is CASRPTRDTYTGELFF.

This clone was observed a single time. This sequence joins TRBV28 and TRBJ2-7; a weak D match, TRBD1 (6 bases). Trimming took 2 bases from V and 4 from J, leaving 6 bases between them. CDR3 length: 12 amino acids. Per the germline V gene, CDR1 is MDHEN and CDR2 is SYDVKM. The CDR3 reads CASSLDRYEQYF. The DNA of the CDR3 is TGTGCCAGCAGTTTAGACAGGTACGAGCAGTACTTC.

The J gene is TRBJ2-4, the V gene TRBV19, with D perhaps matching TRBD1 (5 bases). Germline V gene lookup returns CDR1 LNHDA and CDR2 SQIVND (reference sequence). The CDR3 has 19 amino acids. V was shortened by 7 bases and J by 0 bases, with 25 bases between the two germline ends. The CDR3 coding sequence is TGTGCCAGTACCCTTTCAGATACTTACAGGCGACTAGCCAAAAACATTCAGTACTTC. As protein: CASTLSDTYRRLAKNIQYF.

J is TRBJ2-7 and V is TRBV27; no clear D gene. The V gene's germline CDR1 is MNHEY and CDR2 SMNVEV (reference sequence). V shed 2 bases and J shed 5 bases, with 10 bases lying between them. This CDR3 contains 13 residues. CDR3 residues: CASSLARFHEQYF. CDR3 in DNA: TGTGCCAGCAGTTTAGCTAGGTTCCACGAGCAGTACTTC.

The gene calls are TRBV19 and TRBJ2-3, with D maybe TRBD1 (6 bases). Germline CDR1 LNHDA, CDR2 SQIVND (reference sequence). The length of the CDR3 is 15 residues. The V end was cut by 10 bases, the J end by 3 bases, with 20 bases between. The CDR3, as DNA: TGTGCCACCCGAGAGGGGGAACGGGTGACAGATACGCAGTATTTT. Translation gives CATREGERVTDTQYF.

This clone is medium-sized. The chain combines TRBV4-3 with TRBJ2-2; TRBD2 matches at 8 bases. The CDR3 contains 14 residues. The V gene's germline CDR1 is LGHNA and CDR2 YSLEER. Trimming took 4 bases from V and 3 from J; bases not matched to a gene: 1. This CDR3 reads CASSPGLDTGELFF. CDR3 coding DNA: TGCGCCAGCAGCCCGGGACTAGACACCGGGGAGCTGTTTTTT.

This clone is a singleton in its sample. This chain connects TRBV13 to TRBJ1-1, with TRBD1 identical over 8 bases. The CDR3 has 16 residues. CDR1 and CDR2 from the germline V gene are PRHDT and FYEKMQ (reference sequence). With 2 bases clipped from V and 5 bases from J, the junction kept 10 bases outside the gene matches. The CDR3 DNA reads TGTGCCAGCAGCTTATTGCCCAGGGGGCCGGGGACTGAAGCTTTCTTT. This sequence encodes CASSLLPRGPGTEAFF. Full variable domain (missing parts from reference TRBV13 and TRBJ1-1): AAGVIQSPRHLIKEKRETATLKCYPIPRHDTVYWYQQGPGQDPQFLISFYEKMQSDKGSIPDRFSAQQFSDYHSELNMSSLELGDSALYFCASSLLPRGPGTEAFFGQGTRLTVV.

The genes are TRBV27 and TRBJ1-1; D gene ambiguous. The V end lost 4 bases, the J end lost 6 bases, and 9 bases lay between the germline ends. The germline V gene encodes CDR1 MNHEY and CDR2 SMNVEV (reference sequence). The CDR3 is 12 residues long. CDR3 sequence (DNA): TGTGCCAGCAGTTCTAACAGAGCTGAAGCTTTCTTT. This translates into CASSSNRAEAFF.

This chain connects TRBV7-9 to TRBJ1-1; D remains unclear. The germline V gene has CDR1 SEHNR and CDR2 FQNEAQ (reference sequence). This CDR3 is 15 amino acids long. Trimming took off 5 bases at V and 1 base at J, with 14 bases between the two ends. CDR3 sequence reads: CASSPTSPGNTEAFF. The CDR3 coding sequence is TGTGCCAGCAGCCCCACCAGTCCTGGGAACACTGAAGCTTTCTTT. Full variable domain (outside the CDR3, taken from reference TRBV7-9 and TRBJ1-1): DTGVSQNPRHKITKRGQNVTFRCDPISEHNRLYWYRQTLGQGPEFLTYFQNEAQLEKSRLLSDRFSAERPKGSFSTLEIQRTEQGDSAMYLCASSPTSPGNTEAFFGQGTRLTVV.

The gene calls are TRBV9 and TRBJ1-3, with TRBD1 matching 8 bases. This CDR3 is built from 15 residues. V lost 3 bases and J lost 4; bases outside the gene matches: 6. Looked up from germline, CDR1 is SGDLS and CDR2 is YYNGEE. The chain's CDR3 is CASSEDRGIGNTIYF. The CDR3 nucleotides are TGTGCCAGCAGCGAAGACAGGGGTATAGGAAACACCATATATTTT.

This chain uses TRBV27 with TRBJ1-5; D not resolved. The CDR3 sequence is 14 residues long. V was trimmed by 3 bases and J by 7 bases, leaving 13 bases between them. Germline CDR1 is MNHEY and CDR2 is SMNVEV (reference sequence). CDR3 in DNA: TGTGCCAGCAGTTTGTACGGGCCGGGGCAGCCCCAGCATTTT. Protein sequence: CASSLYGPGQPQHF.

The chain recombines TRBV2 with TRBJ2-5, with D perhaps TRBD1 (5 bases). V was cut by 2 bases and J by 2 bases, with 9 bases left in between. Germline CDR1 SNHLY, CDR2 FYNNEI. The CDR3 has 14 residues. CDR3 region: CASSEWGRQETQYF. CDR3 DNA sequence: TGTGCCAGCAGTGAATGGGGCCGACAAGAGACCCAGTACTTC.